Given below is one T cell receptor beta chain in context. The antigen is undetermined. 5'RACE, which relied on constant-segment primers, yielded TCR alpha and TCR beta cDNA libraries carrying sample barcodes and UMIs. TCRdb re-called the 5' RACE reads through MiXCR, storing one row per CDR3 protein. The sample has about 130,000 distinct CDR3 sequences, roughly 6% seen once. The source of the sample is a study of T-cell memory formation after mild COVID-19. Study-wide findings and caveats: Prior to infection, memory already included some responding clones, suggesting cross-reactive memory joined. Contracting CD4+ clones were located mainly in CM and EM, and CD8+ clones in EMRA. What remained unconfirmed was the SARS-CoV-2 specificity of second-wave clones peaking on day 37.

Looked up from germline, CDR1 is SGHAT and CDR2 is FQNNGV. The CDR3 is 15 amino acids. The J segment lost 2 bases and the V segment lost 5 bases, leaving 4 bases of the junction unmatched. Sequencing used PBMCs or a T cell subset sorted from them (not recorded which). The TCR originated in an adult woman who had mild COVID-19 (a few samples of this study predate the infection). Cell type and time point are not known. The chain employs TRBV11-2 and TRBJ1-3; 9 nucleotides align to TRBD1. For the CDR3, the DNA is TGTGCCAGCAGCCCACAGGGGGCTCCTGGAAACACCATATATTTT. It translates to CASSPQGAPGNTIYF.